The TCR beta chain described here comes from a study of blood T cell repertoires in COVID-19. TCRdb's table, derived via immunoSEQ multiplex PCR, lists solely in-frame clones and lacks some. The repertoire holds 100,000 to 150,000 clones, about four fifths seen once, with roughly 10% in the top ten. The sequence came from a man aged 35 to 55 with active or convalescent COVID-19. Sequencing was done on a sample of peripheral blood.

CDR3 DNA: TGTGCCAGCAGTCCACGGGTGACCTACGAGCAGTACTTC. Amino acids: CASSPRVTYEQYF. The chain joins TRBV12-3 or TRBV12-4 to TRBJ2-7; no reliable D call. The CDR3 runs to 13 residues. V lost 5 bases and J 2 bases, leaving 10 bases between the germline ends.